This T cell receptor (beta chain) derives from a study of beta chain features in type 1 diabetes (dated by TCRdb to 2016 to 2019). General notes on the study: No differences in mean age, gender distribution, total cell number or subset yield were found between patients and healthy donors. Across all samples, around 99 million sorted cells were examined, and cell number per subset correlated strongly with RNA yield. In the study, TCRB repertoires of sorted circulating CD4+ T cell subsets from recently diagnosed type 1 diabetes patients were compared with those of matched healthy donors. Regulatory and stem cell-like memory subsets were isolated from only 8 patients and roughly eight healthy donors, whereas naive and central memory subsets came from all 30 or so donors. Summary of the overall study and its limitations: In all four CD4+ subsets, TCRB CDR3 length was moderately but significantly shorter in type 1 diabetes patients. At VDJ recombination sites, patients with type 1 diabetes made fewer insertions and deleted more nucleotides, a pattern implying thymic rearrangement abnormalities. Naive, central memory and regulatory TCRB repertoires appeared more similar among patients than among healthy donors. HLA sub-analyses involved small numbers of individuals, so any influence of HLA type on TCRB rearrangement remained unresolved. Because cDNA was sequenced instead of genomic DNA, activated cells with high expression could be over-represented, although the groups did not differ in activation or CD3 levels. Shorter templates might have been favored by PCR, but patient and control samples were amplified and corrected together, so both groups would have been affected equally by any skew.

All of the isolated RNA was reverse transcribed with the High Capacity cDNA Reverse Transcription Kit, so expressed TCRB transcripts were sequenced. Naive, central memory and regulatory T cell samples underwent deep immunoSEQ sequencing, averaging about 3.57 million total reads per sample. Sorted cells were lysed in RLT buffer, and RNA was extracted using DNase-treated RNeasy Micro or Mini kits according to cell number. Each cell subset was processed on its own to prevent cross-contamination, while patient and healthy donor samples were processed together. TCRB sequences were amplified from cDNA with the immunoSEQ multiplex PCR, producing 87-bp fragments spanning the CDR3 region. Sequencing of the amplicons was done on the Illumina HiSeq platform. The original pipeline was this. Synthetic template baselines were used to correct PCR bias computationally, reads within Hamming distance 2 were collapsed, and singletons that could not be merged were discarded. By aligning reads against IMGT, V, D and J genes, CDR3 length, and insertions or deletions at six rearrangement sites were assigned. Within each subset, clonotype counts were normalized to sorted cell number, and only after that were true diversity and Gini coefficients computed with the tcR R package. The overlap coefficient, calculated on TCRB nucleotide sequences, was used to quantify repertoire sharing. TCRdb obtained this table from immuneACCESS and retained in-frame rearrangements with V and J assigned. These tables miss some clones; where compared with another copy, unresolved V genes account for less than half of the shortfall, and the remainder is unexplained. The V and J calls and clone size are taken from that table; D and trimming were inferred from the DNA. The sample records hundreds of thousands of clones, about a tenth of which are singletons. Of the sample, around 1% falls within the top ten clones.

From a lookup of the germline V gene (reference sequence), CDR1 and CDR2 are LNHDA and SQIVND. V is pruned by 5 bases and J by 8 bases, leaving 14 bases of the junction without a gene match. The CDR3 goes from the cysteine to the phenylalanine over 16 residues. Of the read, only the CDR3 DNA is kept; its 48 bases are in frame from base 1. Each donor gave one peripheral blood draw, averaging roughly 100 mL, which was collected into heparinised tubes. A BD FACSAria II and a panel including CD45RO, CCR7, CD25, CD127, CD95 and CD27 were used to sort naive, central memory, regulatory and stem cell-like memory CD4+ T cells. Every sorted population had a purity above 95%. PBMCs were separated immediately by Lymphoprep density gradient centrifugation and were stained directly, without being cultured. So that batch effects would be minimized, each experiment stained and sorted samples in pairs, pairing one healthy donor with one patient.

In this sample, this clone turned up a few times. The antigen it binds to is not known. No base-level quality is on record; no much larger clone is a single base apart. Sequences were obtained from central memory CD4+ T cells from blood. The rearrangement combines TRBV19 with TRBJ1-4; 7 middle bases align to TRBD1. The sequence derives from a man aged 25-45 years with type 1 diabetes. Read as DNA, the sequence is TGTGCCAGTAGTCTTATTCGGGACAGCTCTGGAGAAAAACTGTTTTTT. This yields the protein CASSLIRDSSGEKLFF.